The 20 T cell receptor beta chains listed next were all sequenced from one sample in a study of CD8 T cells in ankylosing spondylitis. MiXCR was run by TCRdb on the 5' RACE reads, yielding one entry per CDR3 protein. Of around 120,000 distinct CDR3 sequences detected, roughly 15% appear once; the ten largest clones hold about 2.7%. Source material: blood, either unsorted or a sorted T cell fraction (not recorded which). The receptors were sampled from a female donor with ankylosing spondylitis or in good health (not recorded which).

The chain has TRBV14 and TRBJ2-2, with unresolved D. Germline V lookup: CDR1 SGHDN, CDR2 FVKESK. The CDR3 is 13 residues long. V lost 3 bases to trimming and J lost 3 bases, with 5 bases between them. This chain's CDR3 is CASSHYHTGELFF. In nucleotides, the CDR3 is TGTGCCAGCAGCCATTACCACACCGGGGAGCTGTTTTTT.

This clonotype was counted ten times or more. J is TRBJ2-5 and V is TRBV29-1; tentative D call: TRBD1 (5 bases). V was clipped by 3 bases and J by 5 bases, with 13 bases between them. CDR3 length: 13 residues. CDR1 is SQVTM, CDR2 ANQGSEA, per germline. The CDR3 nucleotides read TGCAGCGTTGATGGGGCCGTGAGGGAGACCCAGTACTTC. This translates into CSVDGAVRETQYF.

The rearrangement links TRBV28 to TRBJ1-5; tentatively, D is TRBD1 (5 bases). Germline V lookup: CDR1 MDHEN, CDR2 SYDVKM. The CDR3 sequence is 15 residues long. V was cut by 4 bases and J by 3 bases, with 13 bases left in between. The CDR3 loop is CASSSSGGNNQPQHF. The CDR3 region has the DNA TGTGCCAGCAGTTCTTCCGGGGGGAACAATCAGCCCCAGCATTTT.

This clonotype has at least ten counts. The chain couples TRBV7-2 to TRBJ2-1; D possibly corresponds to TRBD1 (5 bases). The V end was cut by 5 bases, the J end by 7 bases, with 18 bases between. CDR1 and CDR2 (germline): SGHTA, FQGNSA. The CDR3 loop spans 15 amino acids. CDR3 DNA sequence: TGTGCCAGCAGCCAGGGTATCAGGCCCCCGAATGAGCAGTTCTTC. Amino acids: CASSQGIRPPNEQFF.

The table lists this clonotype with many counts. CDR3 residues: CSAPAWVGGNQPQHF. In nucleotides, the CDR3 is TGCAGTGCCCCCGCCTGGGTGGGTGGCAATCAGCCCCAGCATTTT. The chain has TRBV20-1 and TRBJ1-5; no reliable D call. Germline-derived CDR1 and CDR2 are DFQATT and SNEGSKA (reference sequence). This CDR3 spans 15 amino acids. V lost 6 bases and J lost 2, with 17 bases in between.

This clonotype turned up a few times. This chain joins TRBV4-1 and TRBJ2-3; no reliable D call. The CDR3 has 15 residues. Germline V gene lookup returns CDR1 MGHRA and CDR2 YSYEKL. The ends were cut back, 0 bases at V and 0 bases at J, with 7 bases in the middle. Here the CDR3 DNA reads TGCGCCAGCAGCCAAGATGGCCGGAGCACAGATACGCAGTATTTT. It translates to CASSQDGRSTDTQYF.

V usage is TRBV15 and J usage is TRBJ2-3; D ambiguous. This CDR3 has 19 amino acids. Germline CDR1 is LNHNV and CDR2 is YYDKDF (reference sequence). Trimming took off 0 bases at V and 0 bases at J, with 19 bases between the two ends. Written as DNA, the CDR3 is TGTGCCACCAGCAGAGACGGCCGGGCTACAATATTAAGCACAGATACGCAGTATTTT. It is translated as CATSRDGRATILSTDTQYF.

CDR3 protein: CASRPLTTSGNEQFF. DNA for the CDR3: TGTGCCAGCAGACCCCTTACGACCTCGGGGAATGAGCAGTTCTTC. The rearrangement links TRBV6-1 to TRBJ2-1; TRBD2 might be the D (5 bases). Germline V gives CDR1 MNHNS, CDR2 SASEGT. The V end lost 6 bases, the J end lost 7 bases, and 19 bases lay between the germline ends. The CDR3 length is 15 residues.

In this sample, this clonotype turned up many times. CDR3 sequence: CAAHRDGSQPQHF. The DNA of the CDR3 is TGTGCCGCCCACAGGGATGGGAGTCAGCCCCAGCATTTT. The chain has TRBV10-3 and TRBJ1-5, with a weak D call TRBD1 (6 bases). The V end lost 11 bases, the J end lost 6 bases, and 17 bases lay between the germline ends. CDR3 length: 13 residues. The germline gives CDR1 ENHRY, CDR2 SYGVKD.

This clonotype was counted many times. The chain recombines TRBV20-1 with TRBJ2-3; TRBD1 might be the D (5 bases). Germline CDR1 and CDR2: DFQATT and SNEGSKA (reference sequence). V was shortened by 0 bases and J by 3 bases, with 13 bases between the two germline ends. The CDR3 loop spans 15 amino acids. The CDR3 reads CSARDQGKATDTQYF. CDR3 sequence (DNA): TGCAGTGCTAGAGATCAGGGAAAGGCAACAGATACGCAGTATTTT.

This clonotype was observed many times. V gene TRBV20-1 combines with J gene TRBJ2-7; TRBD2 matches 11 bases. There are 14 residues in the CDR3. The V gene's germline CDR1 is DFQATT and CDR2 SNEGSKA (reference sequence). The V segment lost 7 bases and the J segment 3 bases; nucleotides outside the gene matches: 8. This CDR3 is CSGSSGRANYEQYF. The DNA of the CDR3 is TGCAGTGGGAGTAGCGGGAGGGCCAACTACGAGCAGTACTTC.

For the CDR3, the DNA is TGTGCCAGTAGTTTACAGGGGGCGGAAACTGAAGCTTTCTTT. It specifies CASSLQGAETEAFF. The gene calls are TRBV19 and TRBJ1-1; 9 bases fit TRBD1. Germline V CDR1 and CDR2: LNHDA, SQIVND (reference sequence). This CDR3 has 14 residues. V was clipped by 5 bases and J by 5 bases; unmatched bases: 6.

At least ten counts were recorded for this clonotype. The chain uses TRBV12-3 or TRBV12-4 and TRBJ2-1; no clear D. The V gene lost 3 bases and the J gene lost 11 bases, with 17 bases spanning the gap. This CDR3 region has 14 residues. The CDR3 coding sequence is TGTGCCAGCAGTTTGTCCAGCCATCTCGGGCAGCAGTTCTTC. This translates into CASSLSSHLGQQFF.

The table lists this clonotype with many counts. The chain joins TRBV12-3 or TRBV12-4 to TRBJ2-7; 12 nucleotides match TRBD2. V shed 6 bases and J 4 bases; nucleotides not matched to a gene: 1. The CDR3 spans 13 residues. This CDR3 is CASRTSGSYEQYF. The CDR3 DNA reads TGTGCCAGCAGGACTAGCGGGAGTTACGAGCAGTACTTC.

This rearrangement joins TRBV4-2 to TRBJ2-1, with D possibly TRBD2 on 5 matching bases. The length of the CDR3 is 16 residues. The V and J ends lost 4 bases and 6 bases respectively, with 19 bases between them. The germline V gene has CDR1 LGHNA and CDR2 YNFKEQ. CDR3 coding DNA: TGTGCCAGCAGCCCCTCCGGGGTACGGTCGGGCAATGAGCAGTTCTTC. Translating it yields CASSPSGVRSGNEQFF.

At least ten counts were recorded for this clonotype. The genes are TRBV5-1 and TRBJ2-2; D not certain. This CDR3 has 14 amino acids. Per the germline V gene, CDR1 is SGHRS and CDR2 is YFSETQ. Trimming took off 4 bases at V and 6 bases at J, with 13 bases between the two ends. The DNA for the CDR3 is TGCGCCAGCAGCCGCCCGGAGCCCGCCGGGGAGCTGTTTTTT. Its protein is CASSRPEPAGELFF.

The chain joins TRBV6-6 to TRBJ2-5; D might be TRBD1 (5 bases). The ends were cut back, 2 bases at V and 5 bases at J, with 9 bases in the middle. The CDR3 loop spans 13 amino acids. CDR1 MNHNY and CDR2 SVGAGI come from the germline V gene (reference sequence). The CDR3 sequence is CASSYRGLETQYF. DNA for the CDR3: TGTGCCAGCAGTTACAGGGGATTGGAGACCCAGTACTTC.

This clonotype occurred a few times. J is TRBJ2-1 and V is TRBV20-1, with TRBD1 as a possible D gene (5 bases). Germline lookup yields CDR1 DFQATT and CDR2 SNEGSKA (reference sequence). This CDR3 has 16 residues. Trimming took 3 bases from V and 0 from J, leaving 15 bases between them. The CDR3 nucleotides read TGCAGTGCTAGCCCCAGGGAAGGGTTCTCCTACAATGAGCAGTTCTTC. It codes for CSASPREGFSYNEQFF.

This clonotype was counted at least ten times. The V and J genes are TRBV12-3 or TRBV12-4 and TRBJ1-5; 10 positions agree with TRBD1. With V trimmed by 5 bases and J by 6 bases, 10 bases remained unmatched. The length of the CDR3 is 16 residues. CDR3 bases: TGTGCCAGCAGTCCTCGGGACAGGGGAAGGTTTCAGCCCCAGCATTTT. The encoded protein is CASSPRDRGRFQPQHF.

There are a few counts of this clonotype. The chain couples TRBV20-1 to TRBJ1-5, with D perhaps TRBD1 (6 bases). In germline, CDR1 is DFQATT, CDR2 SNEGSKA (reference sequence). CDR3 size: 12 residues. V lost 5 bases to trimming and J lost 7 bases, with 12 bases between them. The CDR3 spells CSARAGQQPQHF. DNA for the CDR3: TGCAGTGCTCGGGCGGGACAACAGCCCCAGCATTTT.